This TCR beta chain was retrieved from a study of blood T cell repertoires in COVID-19. CDR3 size: 19 residues. Per the germline V gene, CDR1 is MGHRA and CDR2 is YSYEKL. The junction had 9 bases not matched to a gene; V was cut back by 0 bases and J by 0 bases. In the authors' methods: Researchers report that nucleated cell counts were estimated from reference gene primer amplification. Libraries were prepared by immunoSEQ multiplex PCR; TCRdb keeps only in-frame clonotypes and omits some of them. The V and J calls and the clone size are those of that table, but D and trimming were determined from the DNA. The table has 100,000 to 120,000 clones, roughly four fifths seen once. This clone was seen only a few times.

The sequencing sample was made of peripheral blood. The sequence came from a woman aged 80 or over with acute or convalescent COVID-19. The J gene is TRBJ2-4, the V gene TRBV4-1; 9 bases fit TRBD2. CDR3 in amino acids: CASSQDHTGLARAKNIQYF. The CDR3, as DNA: TGCGCCAGCAGCCAAGATCATACCGGACTAGCGAGAGCCAAAAACATTCAGTACTTC.